Below, 21 T cell receptor beta chains from the same sample are listed, as sequenced in a study of control samples from healthy donors and cancer patients. Assay used: immunoSEQ multiplex PCR; TCRdb lists only in-frame clones, some missing. This sample has some 100,000 clones, with over 85% found just once. The sequenced material came from blood. The receptors come from a man between 18 and 35 years old in good health.

The V call is TRBV5-1, the J call TRBJ1-1; D might be TRBD1 (5 bases). The CDR3 is made up of 13 amino acids. Trimming pared 5 bases from V and 3 bases from J, leaving 11 bases between. CDR1 and CDR2 (germline): SGHRS, YFSETQ. The CDR3 loop is CASSQGRDTEAFF. The CDR3, as DNA: TGCGCCAGCAGTCAGGGTCGGGACACTGAAGCTTTCTTT.

V and J are TRBV5-6 and TRBJ1-1; D remains unclear. The CDR3 is 16 residues long. Germline loops: CDR1 SGHDT, CDR2 YYEEEE. V was trimmed by 0 bases and J by 3 bases, leaving 15 bases between them. The chain's CDR3 is CASSLVHSLVDTEAFF. For the CDR3, the DNA is TGTGCCAGCAGCTTGGTGCACAGCCTAGTGGACACTGAAGCTTTCTTT.

V is TRBV30 and J is TRBJ1-1; D is unresolved. V was pared by 0 bases and J by 8 bases, with 10 bases between. Germline CDR1 and CDR2: GTSNPN and SVGIG (reference sequence). This CDR3 has 12 residues. CDR3: CAWSVPKGEAFF. The DNA of the CDR3 is TGTGCCTGGAGTGTACCTAAGGGCGAAGCTTTCTTT.

This clone has a single count. V is TRBV2 and J is TRBJ2-7, with 7 bases fitting TRBD1. Germline CDR1 and CDR2: SNHLY and FYNNEI. J was trimmed by 3 bases and V by 4 bases; bases with no gene match: 6. This CDR3 has 14 amino acids. CDR3 sequence: CASSAEGGHYEQYF. As DNA, the CDR3 is TGTGCCAGCAGTGCGGAAGGGGGCCACTACGAGCAGTACTTC.

The chain joins TRBV7-8 to TRBJ1-1; 7 bases align to TRBD1. Germline lookup yields CDR1 SGHVS and CDR2 FQNEAQ. The CDR3 consists of 14 residues. J lost 3 bases, V lost 6 bases, and 7 bases had no gene match. The CDR3 spells CASRPGTDYTEAFF. The DNA for the CDR3 is TGTGCCAGCAGGCCTGGGACAGACTACACTGAAGCTTTCTTT.

CDR3 coding DNA: TGCAGTGCTAGTGAAGAGGGTACCTATAGCAATCAGCCCCAGCATTTT. It codes for CSASEEGTYSNQPQHF. The chain employs TRBV20-1 and TRBJ1-5, with D hard to call. CDR1 is DFQATT, CDR2 SNEGSKA, per germline (reference sequence). The CDR3 totals 16 residues. V was shortened by 3 bases and J by 0 bases, with 15 bases between the two germline ends.

The V call is TRBV30, the J call TRBJ1-5; a possible D gene is TRBD1 (5 bases). CDR3 length: 14 amino acids. Deletions cut 3 bases from V and 6 bases from J, with 15 bases between. Germline CDR1 reads GTSNPN; CDR2 reads SVGIG (reference sequence). The CDR3 DNA reads TGTGCCTGGAGGATGGGGGGGACGGGTCAGCCCCAGCATTTT. The encoded protein is CAWRMGGTGQPQHF.

The chain employs TRBV5-8 and TRBJ1-2; D remains unclear. From germline, CDR1 is SGHTS and CDR2 YDEGEE. Trimming removed 4 bases from V and 7 bases from J, with 14 bases in between. The CDR3 is 13 residues long. In nucleotides, the CDR3 is TGTGCCAGCAGCCCCGTGCGAGGTCGTGGCTACACCTTC. Encoded protein: CASSPVRGRGYTF.

In the case of this clone: A junction end diverges from the germline sequence, so it may reflect a read error. V usage is TRBV27 and J usage is TRBJ2-1; 8 bases map to TRBD2. Per germline, CDR1 MNHEY and CDR2 SMNVEV (reference sequence). CDR3 length: 12 amino acids. For the CDR3, the DNA is TGTGCCGGCAGGGCGGGGGGCGATGAGCAGTTCTTC. Its translation is CAGRAGGDEQFF.

V gene TRBV6-2 or TRBV6-3 combines with J gene TRBJ1-2; 7 nucleotides align to TRBD1. J lost 4 bases, V lost 2 bases, and 10 bases had no gene match. Looked up from germline, CDR1 is MNHEY and CDR2 is SVGEGT. The length of the CDR3 is 16 residues. This chain's CDR3 is CASSYPPDRDIYGYTF. The DNA of the CDR3 is TGTGCCAGCAGTTACCCACCAGACAGGGACATCTATGGCTACACCTTC.

This clone was recorded only once. The rearrangement joins TRBV9 to TRBJ2-7, with 9 nucleotides matching TRBD1. Germline CDR1 is SGDLS and CDR2 is YYNGEE. With 3 bases clipped from V and 2 bases from J, the junction kept 3 bases outside the gene matches. The CDR3 sequence is 14 residues long. Written as DNA, the CDR3 is TGTGCCAGCAGCGCGGGACAGGGAACCTACGAGCAGTACTTC. Protein sequence: CASSAGQGTYEQYF.

The chain has TRBV7-2 and TRBJ1-6, with D hard to call. Germline V gives CDR1 SGHTA, CDR2 FQGNSA. The CDR3 length is 15 residues. Trimming took off 2 bases at V and 7 bases at J, with 12 bases between the two ends. In DNA form, the CDR3 reads TGTGCCAGCAGCTTATTCCGTGCTATGAATTCACCCCTCCACTTT. Encoded protein: CASSLFRAMNSPLHF. Drawing the rest from reference TRBV7-2 and TRBJ1-6, the complete variable domain is GAGVSQSPSNKVTEKGKDVELRCDPISGHTALYWYRQSLGQGLEFLIYFQGNSAPDKSGLPSDRFSAERTGGSVSTLTIQRTQQEDSAVYLCASSLFRAMNSPLHFGNGTRLTVT.

In this sample, this clone turned up once. The genes are TRBV12-3 or TRBV12-4 and TRBJ1-1, with D possibly matching TRBD1 (5 bases). Trimming stripped 3 bases from V and 6 bases from J, with 8 bases between. The CDR3 has 12 residues. CDR3 in DNA: TGTGCCAGCAGTTTTGCGGGGGCTGAAGCTTTCTTT. It is translated as CASSFAGAEAFF.

This chain connects TRBV19 to TRBJ1-1; no clear D gene. The CDR3 length is 13 residues. In germline, CDR1 is LNHDA, CDR2 SQIVND (reference sequence). V was clipped by 2 bases and J by 2 bases, with 6 bases between them. CDR3 nucleotide sequence: TGTGCCAGTAGTATACAGATCAACACTGAAGCTTTCTTT. Translating gives CASSIQINTEAFF.

The genes are TRBV19 and TRBJ1-5; D is unclear. V lost 3 bases, J lost 5 bases, and 14 bases lay in between. Looked up from germline, CDR1 is LNHDA and CDR2 is SQIVND (reference sequence). The CDR3 has 15 amino acids. The CDR3 DNA reads as TGTGCCAGTAGTATCGGTCGGGCGGGTTATCAGCCCCAGCATTTT. It specifies CASSIGRAGYQPQHF. The full variable domain, with the rest looked up from reference TRBV19 and TRBJ1-5, is DGGITQSPKYLFRKEGQNVTLSCEQNLNHDAMYWYRQDPGQGLRLIYYSQIVNDFQKGDIAEGYSVSREKKESFPLTVTSAQKNPTAFYLCASSIGRAGYQPQHFGDGTRLSIL.

This clone turned up a few times. This sequence joins TRBV6-5 and TRBJ2-7; TRBD2 aligns across 7 bases. Germline trimming cut 4 bases from V and 1 base from J; bases unmatched to any gene: 7. This CDR3 has 15 amino acids. Germline values: CDR1 MNHEY, CDR2 SVGAGI. DNA for the CDR3: TGTGCCAGCAGTTCTGCGGGGGACGGTTCCTACGAGCAGTACTTC. Its protein product is CASSSAGDGSYEQYF.

The CDR3 loop reads CASSLAWVPTNEKLFF. CDR3 bases: TGTGCCAGCAGCTTAGCCTGGGTCCCGACTAATGAAAAACTGTTTTTT. This sequence joins TRBV7-9 and TRBJ1-4; D uncertain. Trimming took off 0 bases at V and 2 bases at J, with 10 bases between the two ends. In germline, CDR1 is SEHNR, CDR2 FQNEAQ (reference sequence). The CDR3 is 16 amino acids. Complete variable domain (other parts from reference TRBV7-9 and TRBJ1-4): DTGVSQNPRHKITKRGQNVTFRCDPISEHNRLYWYRQTLGQGPEFLTYFQNEAQLEKSRLLSDRFSAERPKGSFSTLEIQRTEQGDSAMYLCASSLAWVPTNEKLFFGSGTQLSVL.

The rearrangement links TRBV30 to TRBJ2-1; 7 bases fit TRBD1. CDR1 GTSNPN and CDR2 SVGIG come from the germline V gene (reference sequence). Losses at the gene ends were 0 bases for V and 1 base for J; bases not matched to a gene: 3. The CDR3 is 15 residues long. The CDR3 here is CAWSVLGQSYNEQFF. For the CDR3, the DNA is TGTGCCTGGAGTGTACTGGGACAGTCCTACAATGAGCAGTTCTTC.

This rearrangement joins TRBV10-3 to TRBJ2-1; a possible D gene is TRBD1 (5 bases). The germline gives CDR1 ENHRY, CDR2 SYGVKD. Trimming cost V 6 bases and J 4 bases, with 7 bases left between them. This CDR3 is 12 amino acids long. CDR3 in amino acids: CAISQGYNEQFF. CDR3 nucleotide sequence: TGTGCCATCAGCCAGGGATACAATGAGCAGTTCTTC.

This chain connects TRBV9 to TRBJ2-1, with 13 bases that match TRBD2. V was pared by 3 bases and J by 7 bases, with 7 bases of the junction left unmatched. This CDR3 is built from 16 residues. From germline, CDR1 is SGDLS and CDR2 YYNGEE. The CDR3 sequence is CASSDRLAGGLNEQFF. DNA for the CDR3: TGTGCCAGCAGCGACAGACTAGCGGGAGGATTAAATGAGCAGTTCTTC.

The V call is TRBV28, the J call TRBJ1-1; D might be TRBD1 (5 bases). The CDR3 extends over 10 amino acids. Trimming took off 8 bases at V and 7 bases at J, with 8 bases between the two ends. The germline V gene has CDR1 MDHEN and CDR2 SYDVKM. CDR3 region: CASGRGEAFF. CDR3 sequence (DNA): TGTGCCAGCGGAAGGGGTGAAGCTTTCTTT. Drawing the rest from reference TRBV28 and TRBJ1-1, the complete variable domain is DVKVTQSSRYLVKRTGEKVFLECVQDMDHENMFWYRQDPGLGLRLIYFSYDVKMKEKGDIPEGYSVSREKKERFSLILESASTNQTSMYLCASGRGEAFFGQGTRLTVV.